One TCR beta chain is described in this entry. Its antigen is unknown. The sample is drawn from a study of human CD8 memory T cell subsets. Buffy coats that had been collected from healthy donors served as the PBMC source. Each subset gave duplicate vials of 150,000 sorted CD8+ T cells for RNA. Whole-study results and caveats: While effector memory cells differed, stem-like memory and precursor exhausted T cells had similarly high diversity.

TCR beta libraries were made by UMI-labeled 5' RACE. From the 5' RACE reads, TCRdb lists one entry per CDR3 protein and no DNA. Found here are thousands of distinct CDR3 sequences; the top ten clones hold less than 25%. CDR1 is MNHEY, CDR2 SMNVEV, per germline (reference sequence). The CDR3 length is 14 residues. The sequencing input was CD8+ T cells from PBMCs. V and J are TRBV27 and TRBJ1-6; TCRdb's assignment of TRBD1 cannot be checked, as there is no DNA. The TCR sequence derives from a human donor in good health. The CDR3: CASSNRESNSPLHF.